A selection of T cell receptor beta chains follows, all from one sample in a study of immune evolution from preneoplasia to lung adenocarcinoma. TCRdb's copy holds only in-frame clones and misses some; the assay was immunoSEQ multiplex PCR. The sample shows roughly 6,300 clones, about 84% of them seen only once. The sequencing input was FFPE lung adenocarcinoma in situ tissue. The source of these receptors is an older donor with lung adenocarcinoma. The CDR3 runs from the conserved cysteine through the conserved F or W. A D gene is named only where the DNA matches it firmly.

v_call | cdr3_length | d_call | cdr3_aa
TRBV9 | 14 | - | CASSVDQSGYGYTF
TRBV18 | 12 | - | CASSSRNQPQHF
TRBV18 | 15 | - | CASSPSQGVNEKLFF
TRBV5-4 | 11 | - | CASSLGYEQFF
TRBV21-1 | 14 | - | CASSKVNVTGELFF
TRBV28 | 12 | - | CASRGPATEAFF
TRBV4-1 | 15 | - | CASSQVGLAGSEQYF
TRBV5-1 | 12 | - | CASSVGFYEQYF
TRBV28 | 11 | - | CASSLADEQFF
TRBV15 | 13 | - | CATSRPGSREAFF
TRBV13 | 14 | TRBD1 | CASSLDRGGNTIYF
TRBV5-1 | 15 | - | CASSLGATGGYGYTF
TRBV19 | 14 | TRBD1 | CASSKGQGADGYTF
TRBV5-4 | 17 | TRBD2 | CASSSSLAGAGPDTQYF
TRBV7-9 | 15 | - | CASSPPDRLGNIQYF
TRBV7-9 | 14 | - | CASGGGQASYEQYF
TRBV4-2 | 15 | - | CASSHRMATSYEQYF
TRBV11-2 | 14 | TRBD2 | CASSARGGQETQYF
TRBV15 | 14 | - | CATSKRYEGSEAFF
TRBV6-5 | 11 | - | CATGRNTEAFF
TRBV11-2 | 12 | - | CASSLGNYEQYF
TRBV2 | 15 | - | CASSGQGRPDQPQHF
TRBV18 | 16 | - | CASSPGGRGMNTEAFF
TRBV7-8 | 15 | - | CASSDRPLDNSPLHF
TRBV11-3 | 17 | TRBD2 | CASSLGYTSGDTDTQYF
TRBV18 | 13 | - | CASSSGVDQPQHF
TRBV7-8 | 14 | - | CASSSRTLDQPQHF
TRBV18 | 15 | - | CASSSEGPRDSPLHF
TRBV5-4 | 14 | - | CASRSRGQGHEQYF
TRBV5-1 | 13 | - | CASSPGKNTEAFF
TRBV28 | 15 | - | CASNSGGWGNQPQHF
TRBV19 | 16 | - | CASSIRIRTDDSPLHF
TRBV10-3 | 16 | TRBD1 | CAISGSGTGVTDTQYF
TRBV14 | 14 | - | CASSQDPVGHEQFF
TRBV7-3 | 14 | - | CASSLMGQYNEQFF
TRBV30 | 14 | - | CAWSLPGSENTIYF
TRBV7-2 | 14 | - | CASSLRQDYNEQFF
TRBV5-6 | 12 | - | CASSLGAQPQHF
TRBV9 | 14 | - | CASSGAGRVYGYTF
TRBV19 | 14 | - | CASTHGAGANVLTF
TRBV5-6 | 12 | TRBD2 | CASSLGTSSQYF
TRBV28 | 11 | TRBD1 | CASRDRNIQYF
TRBV7-9 | 17 | TRBD2 | CASSPPLRGGKSNEQFF
TRBV10-1 | 15 | TRBD1 | CASSELTGNIGELFF